This T cell receptor beta chain was identified during a study of blood T cell repertoires in COVID-19. The overall study: COVID-19 samples collected from the United States, Italy and Spain covered acute and convalescent phases.

CDR3 length: 14 amino acids. V was clipped by 1 base and J by 3 bases, with 9 bases between them. Germline assignment: CDR1 SGHVS and CDR2 FQNEAQ. Measured with immunoSEQ multiplex PCR; TCRdb has only the in-frame clones, and not every one. Of 150,000 to 200,000 clones in the sample, roughly 80% were seen once. The chain carries TRBV7-8 and TRBJ1-1; D unresolved. The TCR comes from a man between 65 and 79 years old with acute or convalescent COVID-19. Material: peripheral blood. Written as DNA, the CDR3 is TGTGCCAGCAGCTTAGTCCGAGCGGACACTGAAGCTTTCTTT. It codes for CASSLVRADTEAFF.